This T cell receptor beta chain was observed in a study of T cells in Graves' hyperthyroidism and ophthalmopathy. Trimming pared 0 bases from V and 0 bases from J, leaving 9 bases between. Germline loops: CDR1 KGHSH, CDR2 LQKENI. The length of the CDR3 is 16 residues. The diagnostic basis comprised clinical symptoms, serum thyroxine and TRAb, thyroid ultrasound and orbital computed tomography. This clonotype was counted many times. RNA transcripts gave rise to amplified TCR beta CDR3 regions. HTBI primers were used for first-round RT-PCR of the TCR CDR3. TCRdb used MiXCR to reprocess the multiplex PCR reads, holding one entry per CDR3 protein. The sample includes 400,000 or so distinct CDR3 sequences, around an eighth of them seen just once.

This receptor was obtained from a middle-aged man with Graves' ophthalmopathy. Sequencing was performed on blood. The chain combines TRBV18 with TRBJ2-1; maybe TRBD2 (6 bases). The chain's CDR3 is CASSPPYGSSYNEQFF. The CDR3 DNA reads TGTGCCAGCTCACCACCGTACGGGAGCTCCTACAATGAGCAGTTCTTC.